These 18 T cell receptor beta chains originate from one sample sequenced in a study of CXCR3-negative and CXCR3-positive naive CD8 T cells. 5' RACE with UMI labels generated the TRB cDNA libraries. One entry per CDR3 protein, without DNA, is what TCRdb gives after re-calling the 5' RACE reads. The table lists 150,000 to 170,000 distinct CDR3 sequences. The antigens of these receptors remain unknown. Study-level results: Hydrophobicity was higher for TRB CDR3s found in CXCR3-positive naive cells than in CXCR3-negative naive cells.

The sequencing sample was made of naive CXCR3+ CD8+ T cells from blood. Subset given: CD45RO-CCR7+CD27+CD95- naive CD8+ T cells expressing CXCR3 (TNR3+). These receptors all stem from a human donor in good health. Some clones in this sample may be carry-over from other donors' samples.

The rearrangement links TRBV29-1 to TRBJ1-2; TCRdb returns TRBD1, unconfirmable since there is no DNA. The CDR3 has 17 residues. Germline CDR1 is SQVTM and CDR2 is ANQGSEA. This CDR3 is CSVEGGPRDRANYGYTF.

The chain has TRBV5-1 and TRBJ2-1; TCRdb names TRBD1, which stays unverified in the absence of DNA. Germline loops: CDR1 SGHRS, CDR2 YFSETQ. This CDR3 comprises 16 residues. The CDR3 protein is CASSFGGAGYYNEQFF.

The CDR3 loop reads CSLIPRGAGETQYF. The V and J genes are TRBV29-1 and TRBJ2-5; the D call from TCRdb, TRBD1, cannot be confirmed without DNA. This CDR3 spans 14 amino acids. CDR1 is SQVTM, CDR2 ANQGSEA, per germline. Variable domain in full (rest from reference TRBV29-1 and TRBJ2-5): SAVISQKPSRDICQRGTSLTIQCQVDSQVTMMFWYRQQPGQSLTLIATANQGSEATYESGFVIDKFPISRPNLTFSTLTVSNMSPEDSSIYLCSLIPRGAGETQYFGPGTRLLVL.

The chain uses TRBV5-1 and TRBJ2-7; TCRdb picks TRBD2, but there is no DNA to check that call. Germline loops: CDR1 SGHRS, CDR2 YFSETQ. This CDR3 has 17 amino acids. This chain's CDR3 is CASSLDLAGVGNYEQYF.

The chain couples TRBV7-2 to TRBJ2-1; TCRdb picks TRBD2, but there is no DNA to check that call. CDR1 and CDR2 from the germline V gene are SGHTA and FQGNSA. This CDR3 region has 16 residues. CDR3 protein: CASSLPYGPSIHEQFF.

The CDR3 is CASSPALENEKLFF. This sequence joins TRBV7-8 and TRBJ1-4. Germline-derived CDR1 and CDR2 are SGHVS and FQNEAQ. The CDR3 sequence is 14 residues long.

The chain carries TRBV7-9 and TRBJ2-1; the TCRdb call, TRBD1, lacks DNA for checking. Germline CDR1 SEHNR, CDR2 FQNEAQ (reference sequence). CDR3 size: 16 residues. The CDR3 loop is CASSPADRGVYNEQFF.

The chain has TRBV29-1 and TRBJ2-3; TCRdb's assignment of TRBD1 cannot be checked, as there is no DNA. From germline, CDR1 is SQVTM and CDR2 ANQGSEA. This CDR3 spans 14 amino acids. CDR3 region: CSVGWGGGTDTQYF.

The chain combines TRBV10-3 with TRBJ2-5; the TCRdb call, TRBD2, lacks DNA for checking. CDR3 size: 15 residues. Germline V CDR1 and CDR2: ENHRY, SYGVKD. CDR3 sequence: CAIKASGGPQETQYF.

The rearrangement joins TRBV28 to TRBJ2-3. Germline CDR1 MDHEN, CDR2 SYDVKM. The CDR3 is made up of 15 amino acids. This CDR3 is CASSLSQAPTDTQYF.

CDR3 amino acids: CASSPTPADGKYEQYF. V and J are TRBV19 and TRBJ2-7. Germline V lookup: CDR1 LNHDA, CDR2 SQIVND (reference sequence). The length of the CDR3 is 16 residues.

V and J are TRBV7-9 and TRBJ2-5; TCRdb's D gene call, TRBD1, goes unchecked for lack of DNA. The germline V gene has CDR1 SEHNR and CDR2 FQNEAQ (reference sequence). The CDR3 spans 15 residues. Here the CDR3 reads CASSLARTGAETQYF.

The chain is built from TRBV12-3 or TRBV12-4 and TRBJ2-1; the TCRdb call, TRBD2, lacks DNA for checking. The CDR3 consists of 15 residues. CDR3 sequence reads: CASSSTSGGDNEQFF.

This chain connects TRBV11-1 to TRBJ2-2; TCRdb returns TRBD1, unconfirmable since there is no DNA. CDR3 size: 16 residues. Germline CDR1 is SGHAT and CDR2 is FQDESV (reference sequence). The CDR3 spells CASSSLQGANTGELFF.

This chain links TRBV29-1 with TRBJ2-1; TCRdb returns TRBD2, unconfirmable since there is no DNA. The germline V gene encodes CDR1 SQVTM and CDR2 ANQGSEA. The CDR3 runs 14 residues. The CDR3 sequence is CSAPRGPSYNEQFF.

The chain's CDR3 is CASSGLRTTEAFF. The V and J genes are TRBV11-2 and TRBJ1-1. The CDR3 spans 13 residues. Looked up from germline, CDR1 is SGHAT and CDR2 is FQNNGV.

This chain links TRBV28 with TRBJ2-7. Germline CDR1 is MDHEN and CDR2 is SYDVKM. This CDR3 contains 12 residues. The CDR3 protein is CASSLAGYEQYF.

The rearrangement uses TRBV6-5 and TRBJ2-1; TCRdb reports TRBD2, a call that lacks DNA to check it against. This CDR3 comprises 14 residues. Germline V gene lookup returns CDR1 MNHEY and CDR2 SVGAGI. The chain's CDR3 is CASSPLAGVYEQFF.